Each of the 21 T cell receptor beta chains below was sequenced from the same sample in a study of blood T cell repertoires in COVID-19. The assay was immunoSEQ multiplex PCR, and TCRdb's table has in-frame clones only and misses some. This sample carries a few hundred thousand clones, 82% of them seen once, and the ten largest clones take over 14%. What was sequenced was PBMCs or T cells enriched from blood (not recorded which). All receptors derive from a middle-aged man who had recovered from COVID-19.

The chain employs TRBV3-1 (or the pseudogene TRBV3-2) and TRBJ1-1; a possible D gene is TRBD1 (5 bases). Trimming removed 3 bases from V and 4 bases from J, with 12 bases in between. Germline V gives CDR1 LGHDT, CDR2 YNNKEL (reference sequence). This CDR3 is 14 amino acids long. CDR3 DNA: TGTGCCAGCAGCCAGGGGGGATTCGGCACTGAAGCTTTCTTT. Translated, it gives CASSQGGFGTEAFF.

The chain carries TRBV7-3 and TRBJ2-3; 16 bases are shared with TRBD2. Looked up from germline, CDR1 is SGHTA and CDR2 is FQGTGA. CDR3 length equals 16 residues. With V trimmed by 5 bases and J by 5 bases, 4 bases remained unmatched. CDR3 amino acids: CASSQGLAGGQDTQYF. CDR3 nucleotides: TGTGCCAGCAGCCAGGGACTAGCGGGAGGGCAAGATACGCAGTATTTT.

This chain links TRBV7-9 with TRBJ1-4; no reliable D call. V was clipped by 5 bases and J by 8 bases, with 15 bases between them. From germline, CDR1 is SEHNR and CDR2 FQNEAQ (reference sequence). This CDR3 spans 14 amino acids. The CDR3 DNA reads as TGTGCCAGCAGCCCGAGGGCGGGCGCAGAAAAACTGTTTTTT. Translated: CASSPRAGAEKLFF.

The chain carries TRBV19 and TRBJ1-1; 8 nucleotides line up with TRBD1. The CDR3 totals 17 residues. CDR1 is LNHDA and CDR2 is SQIVND in the germline V gene (reference sequence). Trimming removed 5 bases from V and 5 bases from J; junction bases left unmatched: 16. For the CDR3, the DNA is TGTGCCAGTAGTTCCCTCCAAGCAGGGGGCGGTAGTACTGAAGCTTTCTTT. Its translation is CASSSLQAGGGSTEAFF.

The chain uses TRBV7-3 and TRBJ2-3; a possible D gene is TRBD2 (5 bases). Per germline, CDR1 SGHTA and CDR2 FQGTGA. The V end was cut by 1 base, the J end by 8 bases, with 10 bases between. The CDR3 contains 13 residues. CDR3 sequence reads: CASSLKGDGTQYF. In DNA form, the CDR3 reads TGTGCCAGCAGCTTAAAGGGAGATGGTACGCAGTATTTT.

The gene calls are TRBV11-2 and TRBJ2-7; no reliable D call. The CDR3 runs 13 residues. V lost 6 bases and J lost 4, with 13 bases in between. Germline CDR1 is SGHAT and CDR2 is FQNNGV. The CDR3 loop reads CASRRLARYEQYF. CDR3 in DNA: TGTGCCAGCAGGAGACTGGCGCGATACGAGCAGTACTTC.

This clone showed up just a few times. The V gene is TRBV5-1, the J gene TRBJ2-1; 10 positions agree with TRBD2. Germline CDR1 SGHRS, CDR2 YFSETQ. V dropped 4 bases and J dropped 0; count of bases not matched to a gene: 10. The CDR3 is 18 amino acids. The CDR3 sequence: CASSPTAGLAVSYNEQFF. CDR3 coding DNA: TGCGCCAGCAGCCCAACAGCCGGACTAGCGGTCTCCTACAATGAGCAGTTCTTC. The full variable domain, completed using reference TRBV5-1 and TRBJ2-1, is KAGVTQTPRYLIKTRGQQVTLSCSPISGHRSVSWYQQTPGQGLQFLFEYFSETQRNKGNFPGRFSGRQFSNSRSEMNVSTLELGDSALYLCASSPTAGLAVSYNEQFFGPGTRLTVL.

The chain recombines TRBV28 with TRBJ1-2; possible D gene TRBD1, 6 bases. Per the germline V gene, CDR1 is MDHEN and CDR2 is SYDVKM. V was pared by 5 bases and J by 2 bases, with 15 bases between. CDR3 length: 15 amino acids. CDR3 coding DNA: TGTGCCAGCAGTGCCCCCACCCAGGGGAACTATGGCTACACCTTC. Its protein is CASSAPTQGNYGYTF.

The J gene is TRBJ1-4, the V gene TRBV3-1 (or the pseudogene TRBV3-2), with D perhaps TRBD1 (5 bases). V was clipped by 3 bases and J by 4 bases, with 15 bases between them. Germline V lookup: CDR1 LGHDT, CDR2 YNNKEL (reference sequence). CDR3 length equals 16 residues. The CDR3 is CASSHQWGGCNEKLFF. CDR3 nucleotides: TGTGCCAGCAGCCACCAGTGGGGGGGATGTAATGAAAAACTGTTTTTT.

The DNA for the CDR3 is TGCGCCAGCAGCCCGGGCCCTAGCGGCCAAGAGACCCAGTACTTC. It specifies CASSPGPSGQETQYF. The chain is built from TRBV5-1 and TRBJ2-5; 7 bases line up with TRBD2. With V trimmed by 4 bases and J by 1 base, 7 bases remained unmatched. CDR3 length: 15 residues. Germline values: CDR1 SGHRS, CDR2 YFSETQ.

V and J are TRBV28 and TRBJ1-1; D remains ambiguous. The germline CDR1 and CDR2 sequences are MDHEN and SYDVKM. V was shortened by 3 bases and J by 7 bases, with 3 bases between the two germline ends. The CDR3 totals 10 residues. CDR3 sequence (DNA): TGTGCCAGCAGTTTGAGTGAAGCTTTCTTT. Amino acids: CASSLSEAFF.

The genes are TRBV5-1 and TRBJ2-3; maybe TRBD1 (5 bases). Germline CDR1 reads SGHRS; CDR2 reads YFSETQ. V gave up 2 bases and J gave up 1 base, with 11 bases separating them. The CDR3 totals 15 residues. The DNA for the CDR3 is TGCGCCAGCAGCTTCCAGGGCCTGCGCACAGATACGCAGTATTTT. Protein product: CASSFQGLRTDTQYF.

The chain combines TRBV29-1 with TRBJ2-7; 13 nucleotides match TRBD2. There are 17 residues in the CDR3. V gave up 3 bases and J gave up 0 bases; unmatched junction bases: 8. The germline CDR1 and CDR2 sequences are SQVTM and ANQGSEA. CDR3 nucleotide sequence: TGCAGCGTTGACGTAGGTAGACTAGCGGGGGGCTCCTACGAGCAGTACTTC. Amino acids: CSVDVGRLAGGSYEQYF.

There are a few counts of this clone. The CDR3 here is CAISGGGTDTQYF. CDR3 nucleotide sequence: TGTGCCATCAGCGGGGGGGGCACAGATACGCAGTATTTT. The V and J genes are TRBV10-3 and TRBJ2-3; TRBD2 agrees at 8 bases. Germline CDR1 is ENHRY and CDR2 is SYGVKD. The CDR3 spans 13 residues. Germline trimming cut 6 bases from V and 1 base from J; bases unmatched to any gene: 0.

This chain links TRBV7-8 with TRBJ2-7; TRBD1 matches at 9 bases. V was clipped by 6 bases and J by 4 bases; unmatched bases: 7. Germline lookup yields CDR1 SGHVS and CDR2 FQNEAQ. This CDR3 region has 14 residues. CDR3 loop: CASRPRDRAYEQYF. Written as DNA, the CDR3 is TGTGCCAGCAGACCCCGGGACAGGGCGTACGAGCAGTACTTC.

This clone was seen more than once but under ten times. The genes are TRBV3-1 (or the pseudogene TRBV3-2) and TRBJ1-1, with TRBD1 matching 8 bases. CDR1 is LGHDT and CDR2 is YNNKEL in the germline V gene (reference sequence). V lost 4 bases to trimming and J lost 10 bases; unmatched junction nucleotides: 11. The CDR3 loop spans 14 amino acids. CDR3 in DNA: TGTGCCAGCAGCCCAGGCCCGGGACAGGTTTCAGCTTTCTTT. Translated, it gives CASSPGPGQVSAFF.

The chain employs TRBV30 and TRBJ1-1; tentatively, D is TRBD1 (5 bases). The CDR3 extends over 16 amino acids. Trimming left V 1 base short and J 1 base short, with 16 bases between. The germline V gene encodes CDR1 GTSNPN and CDR2 SVGIG (reference sequence). The CDR3, as DNA: TGTGCCTGGAGTGGAAAGGGGTCTAAACGGAACACTGAAGCTTTCTTT. Translated, it gives CAWSGKGSKRNTEAFF.

The chain joins TRBV19 to TRBJ2-1; the D gene is possibly TRBD1 (5 bases). CDR3 size: 15 residues. CDR1 and CDR2 from the germline V gene are LNHDA and SQIVND (reference sequence). Trimming pared 3 bases from V and 1 base from J, leaving 10 bases between. The DNA for the CDR3 is TGTGCCAGTAGTATCGACAGTGGGTCCTACAATGAGCAGTTCTTC. Residues: CASSIDSGSYNEQFF.

This chain links TRBV6-6 with TRBJ2-1; TRBD2 is a possible D gene (6 bases). This CDR3 is built from 14 residues. CDR1 MNHNY and CDR2 SVGAGI come from the germline V gene (reference sequence). The V end was cut by 7 bases, the J end by 4 bases, with 14 bases between. CDR3: CASTIGGGYNEQFF. The CDR3 nucleotides are TGTGCCAGCACTATAGGAGGAGGGTACAATGAGCAGTTCTTC.

The CDR3 DNA is TGTGCCAGCAGCCGGGGGGGATCAGCCCACGAGCAGTACTTC. Its protein product is CASSRGGSAHEQYF. V is TRBV6-2 or TRBV6-3 and J is TRBJ2-7; 8 bases align to TRBD2. Germline CDR1 is MNHEY and CDR2 is SVGEGT. This CDR3 comprises 14 residues. V gave up 6 bases and J gave up 5 bases; unmatched junction bases: 9.

The chain carries TRBV19 and TRBJ1-2; 7 bases map to TRBD1. Per germline, CDR1 LNHDA and CDR2 SQIVND (reference sequence). Trimming cost V 6 bases and J 4 bases; bases outside gene matches: 2. The CDR3 is 12 amino acids. CDR3 coding DNA: TGTGCCAGTAGACGGACAGGCTATGGCTACACCTTC. It translates to CASRRTGYGYTF.